This TCR beta chain was recovered during a study of T cells in Graves' hyperthyroidism and ophthalmopathy. V was clipped by 2 bases and J by 3 bases, with 16 bases between them. Germline-derived CDR1 and CDR2 are SGHTA and FQGNSA. CDR3 size: 16 residues. General study findings and limits: The model's output predicted ophthalmopathy at a median of about 5.9 months prior to onset. Patients with ophthalmopathy were separated from those with stable hyperthyroidism by a 13 V-J model. In blood, most of the thyroid clonotypes expanded above 0.001 were also present.

Ten or more counts support this clonotype. Its specificity is not known. Template material for amplifying TCR beta CDR3 regions consisted of RNA transcripts. Initially, a first-round RT-PCR of the TCR CDR3 employed the HTBI primer set. TCRdb re-called the multiplex PCR reads with MiXCR, one entry per CDR3 protein. Here the sample spans about 520,000 distinct CDR3 sequences, about 24% being singletons. The sequenced sample consisted of blood. This clonotype was sampled from a woman under 40 with Graves' ophthalmopathy. V gene TRBV7-2 combines with J gene TRBJ1-1; a possible D gene is TRBD1 (6 bases). The CDR3 region is CASSLLLGGSDTEAFF. The CDR3 DNA reads as TGTGCCAGCAGCTTATTACTAGGGGGGTCGGACACTGAAGCTTTCTTT. Variable domain in full (rest from reference TRBV7-2 and TRBJ1-1): GAGVSQSPSNKVTEKGKDVELRCDPISGHTALYWYRQSLGQGLEFLIYFQGNSAPDKSGLPSDRFSAERTGGSVSTLTIQRTQQEDSAVYLCASSLLLGGSDTEAFFGQGTRLTVV.